Below are 25 T cell receptor beta chains sequenced from a single sample in a study of human T cells and chemical hapten exposure. Time point in this sample: pre-sensitization, week 0. This sample's treatment: therapeutic diphenylcyclopropenone sensitization with weekly scalp DPC. A single record per CDR3 protein comes from TCRdb applying MiXCR to the RACE reads. The sample shows about 290,000 distinct CDR3 sequences, roughly 7.4% of them seen only once. This material consisted of whole blood, taken in connection with sensitization to the hapten diphenylcyclopropenone (DPC). The receptors derive from a man younger than 30 with alopecia areata. Some clones in this sample may be carry-over from other donors' samples.

This clonotype turned up a few times. CDR3 region: CSARTGGSYNSPLHF. The CDR3 nucleotides read TGCAGTGCTAGGACAGGGGGATCCTATAATTCACCCCTCCACTTT. The J gene is TRBJ1-6, the V gene TRBV20-1; 9 nucleotides align to TRBD1. With V trimmed by 3 bases and J by 1 base, 1 base remained unmatched. The CDR3 consists of 15 residues. Germline-derived CDR1 and CDR2 are DFQATT and SNEGSKA (reference sequence).

The chain combines TRBV4-3 with TRBJ1-4, with TRBD1 identical over 11 bases. The CDR3 has 15 amino acids. CDR1 is LGHNA, CDR2 YSLEER, per germline. The trim removed 3 bases at V and 10 bases at J, leaving 7 bases unmatched. CDR3 in amino acids: CASSQDRGLPGKLFF. The CDR3 nucleotides are TGCGCCAGCAGCCAGGACAGGGGGCTGCCCGGAAAACTGTTTTTT.

This clonotype was picked up many times. V and J are TRBV6-5 and TRBJ1-6; no firm D call. The germline V and J ends were trimmed by 4 bases and 10 bases, with 8 bases remaining between them. The CDR3 consists of 12 residues. Germline loops: CDR1 MNHEY, CDR2 SVGAGI. The CDR3 here is CASSFSGSPLHF. The DNA for the CDR3 is TGTGCCAGCAGTTTTTCGGGATCACCCCTCCACTTT.

The V call is TRBV9, the J call TRBJ1-1; D unresolved. The CDR3 sequence is 13 residues long. Trimming removed 3 bases at V and 0 bases at J, with 6 bases between. The germline V gene has CDR1 SGDLS and CDR2 YYNGEE. The CDR3 loop is CASSASVNTEAFF. DNA for the CDR3: TGTGCCAGCAGCGCTTCAGTGAACACTGAAGCTTTCTTT.

This clonotype has a count of ten or more. The chain couples TRBV9 to TRBJ1-1; D gene ambiguous. Trimming took off 0 bases at V and 2 bases at J, with 5 bases between the two ends. Germline CDR1 is SGDLS and CDR2 is YYNGEE. This CDR3 has 13 amino acids. CDR3 protein: CASSVAPNTEAFF. In DNA, the CDR3 is TGTGCCAGCAGCGTAGCCCCTAACACTGAAGCTTTCTTT.

J is TRBJ1-4 and V is TRBV27; 7 bases are a match to TRBD1. From germline, CDR1 is MNHEY and CDR2 SMNVEV (reference sequence). The length of the CDR3 is 13 residues. J lost 8 bases, V lost 7 bases, and 7 bases had no gene match. CDR3 region: CASKEGAVEKLFF. In nucleotides, the CDR3 is TGTGCCAGCAAAGAGGGGGCGGTGGAAAAACTGTTTTTT.

Comment on this clonotype: A read error is possible here, since a much larger clone lies one base away. This chain's CDR3 is CATSNRYQGGYIF. DNA of the CDR3: TGTGCCACCAGCAACAGGTACCAGGGAGGCTACATCTTC. V gene TRBV24-1 combines with J gene TRBJ1-2; D may be TRBD1 (5 bases). Germline V gene sequence: CDR1 KGHDR, CDR2 SFDVKD. This CDR3 is 13 amino acids long.

The chain recombines TRBV3-1 with TRBJ1-2, with 7 nucleotides matching TRBD1. Germline V gene sequence: CDR1 LGHDT, CDR2 YNNKEL (reference sequence). This CDR3 contains 16 residues. V shed 0 bases, J shed 5 bases, and the junction held 9 bases outside the gene matches. DNA for the CDR3: TGTGCCAGCAGCCAAGATGTCCTGGGACAGACATATGGCTACACCTTC. Protein sequence: CASSQDVLGQTYGYTF.

This clonotype was counted between two and nine times. This chain connects TRBV9 to TRBJ1-1, with 7 bases lining up with TRBD1. The J segment lost 0 bases and the V segment lost 3 bases, leaving 17 bases of the junction unmatched. The CDR3 covers 19 residues. Germline V gene data show CDR1 as SGDLS and CDR2 as YYNGEE. CDR3 bases: TGTGCCAGCAGCGCAAGGGCCAGGGGGTCTCAACCCATGAACACTGAAGCTTTCTTT. Its translation is CASSARARGSQPMNTEAFF.

CDR3 sequence reads: CAIKDGNEKLFF. Written as DNA, the CDR3 is TGTGCCATCAAGGATGGGAATGAAAAACTGTTTTTT. The V call is TRBV10-3, the J call TRBJ1-4, with no clear D. Germline CDR1 is ENHRY and CDR2 is SYGVKD. This CDR3 is 12 amino acids long. Between the trimmed V and J ends, which lost 7 bases and 5 bases, there was a span of 8 bases.

This clonotype has more than one count but fewer than ten. The chain recombines TRBV28 with TRBJ2-2; D is unresolved. Germline V gives CDR1 MDHEN, CDR2 SYDVKM. The CDR3 totals 17 residues. V was trimmed by 5 bases and J by 5 bases, leaving 21 bases between them. The CDR3 nucleotides are TGTGCCAGCAGTCCCCCGGCGGCCCTTTTGGGGACCGGGGAGCTGTTTTTT. This encodes CASSPPAALLGTGELFF.

This clonotype was picked up many times. V and J are TRBV6-6 and TRBJ1-3; no reliable D call. Trimming pared 0 bases from V and 0 bases from J, leaving 15 bases between. The CDR3 is 18 amino acids. The germline V gene has CDR1 MNHNY and CDR2 SVGAGI (reference sequence). Here the CDR3 reads CASSYSTRGRDSGNTIYF. In DNA form, the CDR3 reads TGTGCCAGCAGTTACTCGACTCGAGGCAGAGACTCTGGAAACACCATATATTTT.

This rearrangement joins TRBV27 to TRBJ2-5, with TRBD2 matching 8 bases. This CDR3 spans 15 amino acids. Germline V gene sequence: CDR1 MNHEY, CDR2 SMNVEV (reference sequence). V shed 3 bases, J shed 5 bases, and the junction held 8 bases outside the gene matches. The CDR3 sequence is CASSLAGTGGETQYF. The CDR3 region has the DNA TGTGCCAGCAGTTTGGCAGGGACGGGAGGGGAGACCCAGTACTTC.

The CDR3 bases are TGTGCCAGCAGCCCGGGACTAGCGGGGGGGTGGACGCAGTATTTT. This gives the protein CASSPGLAGGWTQYF. This chain connects TRBV7-2 to TRBJ2-3, with 16 positions matching TRBD2. With V trimmed by 5 bases and J by 9 bases, 5 bases remained unmatched. This CDR3 contains 15 residues. Germline CDR1 and CDR2: SGHTA and FQGNSA. The whole variable domain, filled in from reference TRBV7-2 and TRBJ2-3, reads GAGVSQSPSNKVTEKGKDVELRCDPISGHTALYWYRQSLGQGLEFLIYFQGNSAPDKSGLPSDRFSAERTGGSVSTLTIQRTQQEDSAVYLCASSPGLAGGWTQYFGPGTRLTVL.

This chain uses TRBV5-1 with TRBJ2-7; a possible D gene is TRBD2 (6 bases). Trimming cost V 0 bases and J 3 bases, with 10 bases left between them. Germline lookup yields CDR1 SGHRS and CDR2 YFSETQ. The CDR3 extends over 14 amino acids. The CDR3 loop reads CASSLAGGDYEQYV. CDR3 DNA sequence: TGCGCCAGCAGCTTGGCCGGAGGGGACTACGAGCAGTACGTC.

The CDR3 region is CASSRRLAGGPLQETQYF. CDR3 bases: TGTGCCAGCAGCCGTAGACTAGCGGGGGGACCTCTCCAAGAGACCCAGTACTTC. The J gene is TRBJ2-5, the V gene TRBV7-2; 13 bases are shared with TRBD2. CDR1 and CDR2 from the germline V gene are SGHTA and FQGNSA. The CDR3 has 18 amino acids. V dropped 5 bases and J dropped 1; count of bases not matched to a gene: 10.

V and J are TRBV7-9 and TRBJ2-1, with TRBD1 matching 8 bases. The CDR3 covers 18 residues. Germline V gene lookup returns CDR1 SEHNR and CDR2 FQNEAQ (reference sequence). V trimming: 2 bases; J trimming: 3 bases; junction bases outside the gene matches: 12. CDR3 sequence (DNA): TGTGCCAGCAGCTTATACCCCCTGGACAGGGACGGCTACAATGAGCAGTTCTTC. Its translation: CASSLYPLDRDGYNEQFF. Combining the CDR3 with reference TRBV7-9 and TRBJ2-1 gives the whole variable domain DTGVSQNPRHKITKRGQNVTFRCDPISEHNRLYWYRQTLGQGPEFLTYFQNEAQLEKSRLLSDRFSAERPKGSFSTLEIQRTEQGDSAMYLCASSLYPLDRDGYNEQFFGPGTRLTVL.

This clonotype occurred many times. The rearrangement uses TRBV12-3 or TRBV12-4 and TRBJ1-1; D is possibly TRBD1 (5 bases). V was cut by 4 bases and J by 2 bases, with 14 bases left in between. This CDR3 has 15 amino acids. CDR3 nucleotide sequence: TGTGCCAGCAGTTCACTGTTGGGGCAAAACACTGAAGCTTTCTTT. It specifies CASSSLLGQNTEAFF.

This clonotype was seen at least ten times. The chain has TRBV20-1 and TRBJ2-3, with D unresolved. Germline CDR1 and CDR2: DFQATT and SNEGSKA (reference sequence). This CDR3 has 14 residues. Trimming shortened V by 3 bases and J by 2 bases, and 12 bases separated the two germline ends. Here the CDR3 DNA reads TGCAGTGCTAGTGATCCGGGTCTCACAGATACGCAGTATTTT. It translates to CSASDPGLTDTQYF.

This sequence joins TRBV3-1 and TRBJ2-2; D is possibly TRBD2 (5 bases). The V gene lost 3 bases and the J gene lost 7 bases, with 18 bases spanning the gap. In germline, CDR1 is LGHDT, CDR2 YNNKEL (reference sequence). This CDR3 is built from 16 residues. The CDR3 sequence: CASSQSHIASSGELFF. The CDR3 DNA follows: TGTGCCAGCAGCCAGTCTCACATCGCTAGCAGCGGGGAGCTGTTTTTT.

This clonotype showed up many times. V and J are TRBV5-1 and TRBJ1-1; D remains ambiguous. The V end lost 0 bases, the J end lost 0 bases, and 9 bases lay between the germline ends. This CDR3 is built from 15 residues. CDR1 and CDR2 from the germline V gene are SGHRS and YFSETQ. The CDR3 loop reads CASSLVPGMNTEAFF. The CDR3 DNA is TGCGCCAGCAGCTTGGTTCCAGGCATGAACACTGAAGCTTTCTTT.

This clonotype was picked up a small number of times. The chain uses TRBV7-9 and TRBJ1-4; 8 positions match TRBD1. V was pared by 4 bases and J by 8 bases, with 6 bases of the junction left unmatched. The length of the CDR3 is 14 residues. The germline V gene has CDR1 SEHNR and CDR2 FQNEAQ (reference sequence). CDR3 loop: CASSYGTGEEKLFF. CDR3 nucleotides: TGTGCCAGCAGCTACGGGACAGGAGAGGAAAAACTGTTTTTT.

V is TRBV7-2 and J is TRBJ2-1; TRBD2 aligns across 13 bases. This CDR3 is built from 16 residues. CDR1 SGHTA and CDR2 FQGNSA come from the germline V gene. The junction had 5 bases not matched to a gene; V was cut back by 3 bases and J by 6 bases. In nucleotides, the CDR3 is TGTGCCAGCAGCTTCCGTAGACTAGCGGGGGGCAATGAGCAGTTCTTC. Protein sequence: CASSFRRLAGGNEQFF.

The rearrangement uses TRBV15 and TRBJ2-3, with D perhaps TRBD1 (6 bases). CDR1 is LNHNV and CDR2 is YYDKDF in the germline V gene (reference sequence). The CDR3 has 14 amino acids. Trimming removed 5 bases at V and 2 bases at J, with 11 bases between. CDR3 sequence reads: CATSVNRDTDTQYF. CDR3 coding DNA: TGTGCCACCAGCGTAAACAGGGACACAGATACGCAGTATTTT.

The rearrangement uses TRBV24-1 and TRBJ2-2; D call uncertain. This CDR3 comprises 15 residues. V lost 4 bases and J lost 1, with 9 bases in between. The germline V gene has CDR1 KGHDR and CDR2 SFDVKD. CDR3 protein: CATSDPRENTGELFF. CDR3 nucleotides: TGTGCCACCAGTGACCCTAGAGAGAACACCGGGGAGCTGTTTTTT.